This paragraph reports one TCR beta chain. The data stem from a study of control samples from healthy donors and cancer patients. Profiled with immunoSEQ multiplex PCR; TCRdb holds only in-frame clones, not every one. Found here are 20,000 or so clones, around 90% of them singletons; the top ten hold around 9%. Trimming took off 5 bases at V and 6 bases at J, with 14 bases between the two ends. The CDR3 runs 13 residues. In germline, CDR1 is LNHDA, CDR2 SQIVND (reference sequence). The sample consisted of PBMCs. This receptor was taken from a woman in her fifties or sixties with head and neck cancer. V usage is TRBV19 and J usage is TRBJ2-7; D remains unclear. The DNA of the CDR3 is TGTGCCAGTAGTTCGACGGCCTGGGGCGAGCAGTACTTC. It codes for CASSSTAWGEQYF.